A single sample gave rise to the 16 T cell receptor beta chains below, sequenced in a study of regulatory T cells in long-lasting Graves disease. Researchers made TCR beta libraries by using iRepertoire HTBI primers and running Arm-PCR on CDR3 regions. A single record per CDR3 protein comes from TCRdb applying MiXCR to the multiplex PCR reads. The sample includes hundreds of thousands of distinct CDR3 sequences, about 20% seen only once; the top ten take 25% to 35%. Time point noted: persistent/refractory GD, antithyroid drugs over 5 years with positive TRAb. PBMC RNA was the source of the TCR library. Material: peripheral blood mononuclear cells (PBMCs), obtained when the disease was refractory, from a patient treated with antithyroid drugs. These receptors originate from a female donor with Graves disease.

This clonotype was seen repeatedly, ten times or more. The rearrangement joins TRBV6-5 to TRBJ2-7; 9 bases agree with TRBD2. Germline lookup yields CDR1 MNHEY and CDR2 SVGAGI. The CDR3 loop spans 16 amino acids. V was clipped by 0 bases and J by 3 bases; unmatched bases: 6. The CDR3 DNA follows: TGTGCCAGCAGTTACTCGGAGCGGGGGGATTTCTACGAGCAGTACTTC. Residues: CASSYSERGDFYEQYF.

This clonotype came up many times. The gene calls are TRBV12-3 or TRBV12-4 and TRBJ2-2; D not resolved. There are 13 residues in the CDR3. With 5 bases removed from V and 3 bases from J, the gap between germline ends came to 7 bases. CDR3 nucleotides: TGTGCCAGCAGTCCTTGGGACACCGGGGAGCTGTTTTTT. Its protein is CASSPWDTGELFF.

In its sample, this clonotype was seen many times. The genes are TRBV7-2 and TRBJ2-4; 13 bases match TRBD2. The trim removed 5 bases at V and 13 bases at J, leaving 14 bases unmatched. The CDR3 runs 16 residues. Germline values: CDR1 SGHTA, CDR2 FQGNSA. CDR3 sequence (DNA): TGTGCCAGCAGCCCGGCTGGACTAGCGGGGGCCACCGACCAGTACTTC. It yields the protein CASSPAGLAGATDQYF.

The rearrangement uses TRBV24-1 and TRBJ1-2, with D perhaps matching TRBD1 (5 bases). Per the germline V gene, CDR1 is KGHDR and CDR2 is SFDVKD. Trimming pared 4 bases from V and 4 bases from J, leaving 9 bases between. CDR3 length: 13 residues. The CDR3 protein is CATSESGLYGYTF. DNA of the CDR3: TGTGCCACCAGTGAGTCAGGGCTCTATGGCTACACCTTC.

This clonotype was seen only a few times. V and J are TRBV4-3 and TRBJ1-1, with a tentative D call TRBD1 (5 bases). Germline V gene sequence: CDR1 LGHNA, CDR2 YSLEER. The CDR3 totals 14 residues. Trimming took 6 bases from V and 3 from J, leaving 14 bases between them. The CDR3, as DNA: TGCGCCAGCAGATGGGGGTATGGGCACACTGAAGCTTTCTTT. The encoded protein is CASRWGYGHTEAFF.

This clonotype was seen many times. This chain connects TRBV6-2 or TRBV6-3 to TRBJ1-2, with unresolved D. This CDR3 is built from 15 residues. Trimming removed 3 bases at V and 1 base at J, with 12 bases between. From germline, CDR1 is MNHEY and CDR2 SVGEGT. The CDR3 bases are TGTGCCAGCAGTTATGGCCCCGGATTTAACTATGGCTACACCTTC. This gives the protein CASSYGPGFNYGYTF.

This chain joins TRBV24-1 and TRBJ1-5; D is uncertain. V was pared by 5 bases and J by 1 base, with 14 bases between. Germline values: CDR1 KGHDR, CDR2 SFDVKD. The CDR3 spans 16 residues. The DNA for the CDR3 is TGTGCCACCAGTGTCGGCGGGGAGTGGAGCAATCAGCCCCAGCATTTT. Residues: CATSVGGEWSNQPQHF.

This clonotype was seen a handful of times. V usage is TRBV28 and J usage is TRBJ1-3, with D tentatively TRBD1 (6 bases). There are 15 residues in the CDR3. Between the trimmed V and J ends, which lost 5 bases and 0 bases, there was a span of 11 bases. Germline lookup yields CDR1 MDHEN and CDR2 SYDVKM. The CDR3 nucleotides are TGTGCCAGCAGTCCCCCAGGGGCCTCTGGAAACACCATATATTTT. It specifies CASSPPGASGNTIYF. Together with reference TRBV28 and TRBJ1-3, the CDR3 gives the full variable domain: DVKVTQSSRYLVKRTGEKVFLECVQDMDHENMFWYRQDPGLGLRLIYFSYDVKMKEKGDIPEGYSVSREKKERFSLILESASTNQTSMYLCASSPPGASGNTIYFGEGSWLTVV.

The chain uses TRBV19 and TRBJ1-2, with 7 bases that match TRBD1. Germline-derived CDR1 and CDR2 are LNHDA and SQIVND (reference sequence). CDR3 length: 18 amino acids. After removal of 2 bases from V and 8 bases from J, the junction contained 20 bases not matched to a gene. In DNA, the CDR3 is TGTGCCAGTAGTATACCCCCCCCTCACAGGGGTATCCCGCGGGGCTACACCTTC. This codes for CASSIPPPHRGIPRGYTF.

The chain links TRBV7-9 to TRBJ2-7; 14 bases are shared with TRBD2. V shed 5 bases, J shed 4 bases, and the junction held 7 bases outside the gene matches. The CDR3 length is 16 residues. In germline, CDR1 is SEHNR, CDR2 FQNEAQ (reference sequence). The CDR3 protein is CASSTGLAGAFYEQYF. CDR3 in DNA: TGTGCCAGCAGCACGGGACTAGCGGGAGCCTTTTACGAGCAGTACTTC.

This clonotype appeared a few times. The genes are TRBV7-9 and TRBJ1-1; 9 bases agree with TRBD1. Unmatched junction bases numbered 4, after V lost 5 bases and J lost 0 bases. CDR3 length: 15 amino acids. Germline V gene sequence: CDR1 SEHNR, CDR2 FQNEAQ (reference sequence). CDR3 nucleotide sequence: TGTGCCAGCAGCACCGGGACAGGGCTGAACACTGAAGCTTTCTTT. Amino acid sequence: CASSTGTGLNTEAFF.

This clonotype showed up just a few times. The chain recombines TRBV6-1 with TRBJ2-2; tentatively, D is TRBD1 or TRBD2 (6 bases each). The length of the CDR3 is 16 residues. Per germline, CDR1 MNHNS and CDR2 SASEGT. The V end was cut by 7 bases, the J end by 0 bases, with 15 bases between. In DNA form, the CDR3 reads TGTGCCAGCACACTCGTAGGGGGGACGAACACCGGGGAGCTGTTTTTT. It is translated as CASTLVGGTNTGELFF.

CDR3 nucleotides: TGTGCCAGCAGCCAAATAACAGGGGCCTACGAGCAGTACTTC. Protein product: CASSQITGAYEQYF. The V and J genes are TRBV3-1 and TRBJ2-7; 7 nucleotides match TRBD1. CDR1 is LGHDT and CDR2 is YNNKEL in the germline V gene (reference sequence). The CDR3 loop spans 14 amino acids. V shed 2 bases and J 2 bases; nucleotides not matched to a gene: 3.

The V gene is TRBV2, the J gene TRBJ2-1, with 9 bases matching TRBD2. V lost 5 bases to trimming and J lost 6 bases; unmatched junction nucleotides: 5. The CDR3 is made up of 14 amino acids. CDR1 SNHLY and CDR2 FYNNEI come from the germline V gene. CDR3: CASSLVAGVNEQFF. The DNA of the CDR3 is TGTGCCAGCAGTTTGGTAGCGGGAGTCAATGAGCAGTTCTTC.

The genes are TRBV6-1 and TRBJ1-2; D is ambiguous. With 7 bases removed from V and 2 bases from J, the gap between germline ends came to 11 bases. The germline gives CDR1 MNHNS, CDR2 SASEGT. CDR3 length: 13 amino acids. CDR3 loop: CASTPRTNYGYTF. The CDR3 DNA reads TGTGCCAGCACCCCAAGGACCAACTATGGCTACACCTTC.

As regards this clonotype: A read error may be the cause here, since a much bigger clone is one base away. V and J are TRBV29-1 and TRBJ2-7, with D tentatively TRBD2 (5 bases). The CDR3 totals 15 residues. Germline CDR1 SQVTM, CDR2 ANQGSEA. The CDR3 here is CSVAPRGDLSYEQCF. The CDR3 DNA reads as TGCAGCGTTGCCCCCCGGGGAGACCTTTCCTACGAGCAGTGCTTC.